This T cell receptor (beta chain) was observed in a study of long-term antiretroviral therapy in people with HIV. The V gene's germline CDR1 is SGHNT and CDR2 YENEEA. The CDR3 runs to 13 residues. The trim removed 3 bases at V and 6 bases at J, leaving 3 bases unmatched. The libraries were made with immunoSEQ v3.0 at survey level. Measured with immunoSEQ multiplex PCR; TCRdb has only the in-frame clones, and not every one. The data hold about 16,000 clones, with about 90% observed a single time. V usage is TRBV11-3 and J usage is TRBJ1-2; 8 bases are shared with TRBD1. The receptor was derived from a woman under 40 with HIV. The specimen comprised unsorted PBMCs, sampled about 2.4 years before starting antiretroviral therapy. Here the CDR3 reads CASSLDREDGYTF. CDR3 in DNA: TGTGCCAGCAGCTTGGACAGGGAAGATGGCTACACCTTC.